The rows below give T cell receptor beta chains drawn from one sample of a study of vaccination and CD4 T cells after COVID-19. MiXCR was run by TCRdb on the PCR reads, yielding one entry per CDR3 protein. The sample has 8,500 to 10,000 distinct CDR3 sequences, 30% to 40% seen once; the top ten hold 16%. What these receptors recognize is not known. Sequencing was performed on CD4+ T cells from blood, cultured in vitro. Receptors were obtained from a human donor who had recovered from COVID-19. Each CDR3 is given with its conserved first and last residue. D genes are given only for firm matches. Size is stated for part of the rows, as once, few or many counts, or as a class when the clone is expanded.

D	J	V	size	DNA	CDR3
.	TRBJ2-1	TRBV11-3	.	TGTGCCAGCAGCTTAGGGCGCCTAGGGGCCAATGAGCAGTTCTTC	CASSLGRLGANEQFF
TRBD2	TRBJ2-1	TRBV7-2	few	TGTGCCAGCAGCTTCCCGGGACTAGCGGGGGGATTCTCCTACAATGAGCAGTTCTTC	CASSFPGLAGGFSYNEQFF
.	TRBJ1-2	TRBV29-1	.	TGCAGCGTTGAAGCGCCAAACTATGGCTACACCTTC	CSVEAPNYGYTF
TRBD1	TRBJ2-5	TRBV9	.	TGTGCCAGCAGCGTAACAGGGGTTTTAGAGACCCAGTACTTC	CASSVTGVLETQYF
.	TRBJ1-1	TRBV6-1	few	TGTGCCAGCAGCGGGGCCACGGGGAGAGCAACGGAAGCTTTCTTT	CASSGATGRATEAFF
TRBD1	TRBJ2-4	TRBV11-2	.	TGTGCCAGCAGCTTCTACCGGGACAGGGAAAACATTCAGTACTTC	CASSFYRDRENIQYF
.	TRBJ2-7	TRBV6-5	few	TGTGCCAGCAGTTACTCGTACTATAGCTCCTACGAGCAGTACTTC	CASSYSYYSSYEQYF
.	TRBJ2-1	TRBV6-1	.	TGTGCCAGCAGAGCCAACGCGGGGAGCTCCTACAATGAGCAGTTCTTC	CASRANAGSSYNEQFF
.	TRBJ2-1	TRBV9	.	TGTGCCAGCAGCGTAGCTAGGCTAGAAAAGGGCCCTGAGCAGTTCTTC	CASSVARLEKGPEQFF
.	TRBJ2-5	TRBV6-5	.	TGTGCCAGCAGTTACTCTGAGACCCAGTACTTC	CASSYSETQYF
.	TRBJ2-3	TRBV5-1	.	TGCGCCAGCAGCTTGGGATATCCGGGAACAGATACGCAGTATTTT	CASSLGYPGTDTQYF
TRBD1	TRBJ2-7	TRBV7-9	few	TGTGCCAGCAGCTCCCCCCAACCGGGACAGGCCAGTTCCTACGAGCAGTACTTC	CASSSPQPGQASSYEQYF
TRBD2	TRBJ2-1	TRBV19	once	TGTGCCAGTAGTCCCCCTGGACTAGTACGTTCCTACAATGAGCAGTTCTTC	CASSPPGLVRSYNEQFF
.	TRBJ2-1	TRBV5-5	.	TGTGCCAGCAGCCCCCTATGGGGTTCCTCCTACAATGAGCAGTTCTTC	CASSPLWGSSYNEQFF
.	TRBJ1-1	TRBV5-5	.	TGTGCCAGCAGTTTCGGCATAGAAGCTTTCTTT	CASSFGIEAFF
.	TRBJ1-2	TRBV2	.	TGTGCCAGCAGGGGACTCCAAGGTGGGAACTATGGCTACACCTTC	CASRGLQGGNYGYTF
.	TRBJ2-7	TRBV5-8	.	TGTGCCAGCACCCCCCGTTTGTCGGATGCCGAGCAGTACTTC	CASTPRLSDAEQYF
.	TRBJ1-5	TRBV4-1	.	TGCGCCAGCAGCCAAGTGGGAGGGGGCAATCAGCCCCAGCATTTT	CASSQVGGGNQPQHF
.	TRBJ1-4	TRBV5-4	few	TGTGCCAGCAGCCCCGACAGGTCTGAAAAACTGTTTTTT	CASSPDRSEKLFF
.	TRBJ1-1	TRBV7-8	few	TGTGCCAGCAGCATAGCATCAGGGAAATTGAACACTGAAGCTTTCTTT	CASSIASGKLNTEAFF
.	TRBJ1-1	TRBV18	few	TGTGCCAGCTCACCAACCCGGGGAGGTCTGAACACTGAAGCTTTCTTT	CASSPTRGGLNTEAFF
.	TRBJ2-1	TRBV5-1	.	TGCGCCAGCAACCCAGGGCCCGGGGGAGATCCGAATGAGCAGTTCTTC	CASNPGPGGDPNEQFF
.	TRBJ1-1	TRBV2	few	TGTGCCAGCAGTGAACCCCCTTTACGAGGGACTGAAGCTTTCTTT	CASSEPPLRGTEAFF
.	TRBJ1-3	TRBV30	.	TGTGCCTGGACGCCCAGACAGTTCTCTGGAAACACCATATATTTT	CAWTPRQFSGNTIYF
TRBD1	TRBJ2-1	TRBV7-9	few	TGTGCCAGCAGCGGCCAGACAGGGTCGCAAATGAATGAGCAGTTCTTC	CASSGQTGSQMNEQFF
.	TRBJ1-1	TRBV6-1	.	TGTGCCAGCAGTCCCCTAATCTTTCCGGGAGACACCGAAGCTTTCTTT	CASSPLIFPGDTEAFF
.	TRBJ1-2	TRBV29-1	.	TGCAGCGTTGGGGGAAGTGGTGGGTATGGCTACACCTTC	CSVGGSGGYGYTF
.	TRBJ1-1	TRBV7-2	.	TGTGCCACCGGTGAACCTCTAGGGATGAACACTGAAGCTTTCTTT	CATGEPLGMNTEAFF
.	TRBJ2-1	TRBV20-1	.	TGCAGTGCTAATAAGAGGGTCCAAGACAATGAGCAGTTCTTC	CSANKRVQDNEQFF
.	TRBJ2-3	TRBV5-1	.	TGCGCCAGCAGCTTGATTGGGGGAGACACAGATACGCAGTATTTT	CASSLIGGDTDTQYF
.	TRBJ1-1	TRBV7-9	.	TGTGCCAGCAGCCCCGCTCGTTATCGGGTTGAGGACACTGAAGCTTTCTTT	CASSPARYRVEDTEAFF
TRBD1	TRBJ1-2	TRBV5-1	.	TGCGCCAGCAGCGGAGGGACAGGGCCTAACTATGGCTACACCTTC	CASSGGTGPNYGYTF
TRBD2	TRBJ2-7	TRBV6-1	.	TGTGCCAGCAGGGGACTAGCGGGGGGTGAGCAGTACTTC	CASRGLAGGEQYF
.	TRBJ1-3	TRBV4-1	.	TGCGCCAGCAGCCACGATAGGGGGATCGCCTCTGGAAACACCATATATTTT	CASSHDRGIASGNTIYF
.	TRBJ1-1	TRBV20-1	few	TGCAGTGCTAGTCCAACAGAGTACACTGAAGCTTTCTTT	CSASPTEYTEAFF
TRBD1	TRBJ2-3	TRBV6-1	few	TGTGCCAGCAGCTCATGGGCAGGGGGCGCAGATACGCAGTATTTT	CASSSWAGGADTQYF
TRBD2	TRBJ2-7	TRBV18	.	TGTGCCAGCTCTCAGATAGCGGGGGCCAGCTCCTACGAGCAGTACTTC	CASSQIAGASSYEQYF
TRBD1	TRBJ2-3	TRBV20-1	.	TGCAGTGCTTTATCGGGACAGGGAACAGATACGCAGTATTTT	CSALSGQGTDTQYF
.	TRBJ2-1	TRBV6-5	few	TGTGCCAGCAGTTACTCGGGTTTCAATGAGCAGTTCTTC	CASSYSGFNEQFF
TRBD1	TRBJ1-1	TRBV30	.	TGTGCCTGGAGTGTTATTATTACAGGGGGCGAAGCTTTCTTT	CAWSVIITGGEAFF
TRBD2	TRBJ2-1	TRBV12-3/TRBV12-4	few	TGTGCCAGCAGTTCTCCTAGCGGGTCTGGGAGGTATGAGCAGTTCTTC	CASSSPSGSGRYEQFF
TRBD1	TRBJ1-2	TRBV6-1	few	TGTGCCAGCAGACCGGACAGGGACACCGGCTACACCTTC	CASRPDRDTGYTF